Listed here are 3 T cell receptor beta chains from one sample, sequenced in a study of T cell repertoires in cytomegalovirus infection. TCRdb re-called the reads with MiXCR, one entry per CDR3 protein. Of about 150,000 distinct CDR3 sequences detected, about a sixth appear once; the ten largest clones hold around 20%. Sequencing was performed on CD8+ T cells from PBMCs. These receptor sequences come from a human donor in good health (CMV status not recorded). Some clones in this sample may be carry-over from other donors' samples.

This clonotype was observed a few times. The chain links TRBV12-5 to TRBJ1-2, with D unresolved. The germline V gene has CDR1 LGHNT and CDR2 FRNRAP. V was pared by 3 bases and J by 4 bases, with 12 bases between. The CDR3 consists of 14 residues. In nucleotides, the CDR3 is TGTGCTAGTGGTTTCCGGGGTAATTTCTATGGCTACACCTTC. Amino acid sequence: CASGFRGNFYGYTF.

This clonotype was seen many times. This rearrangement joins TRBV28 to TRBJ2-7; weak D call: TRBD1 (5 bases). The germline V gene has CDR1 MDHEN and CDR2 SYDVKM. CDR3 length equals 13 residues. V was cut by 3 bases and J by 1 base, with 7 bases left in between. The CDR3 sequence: CASSFRGSYEQYF. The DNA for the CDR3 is TGTGCCAGCAGTTTTAGGGGTTCCTACGAGCAGTACTTC.

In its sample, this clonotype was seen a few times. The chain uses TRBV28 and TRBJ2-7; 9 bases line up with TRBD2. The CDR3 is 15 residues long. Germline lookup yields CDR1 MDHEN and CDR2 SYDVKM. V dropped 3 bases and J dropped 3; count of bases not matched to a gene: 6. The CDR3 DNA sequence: TGTGCCAGCAGTTTGCAGCGGGGGGTGTACTACGAGCAGTACTTC. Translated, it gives CASSLQRGVYYEQYF.